These 5 T cell receptor beta chains originate from one sample sequenced in a study of persistence of HIV-infected CD4 T cells. The immunoSEQ assay was version 4, run in survey mode. Some clones are missing from TCRdb's copy, which holds only in-frame ones; the method was immunoSEQ multiplex PCR. The sample shows 40,000 to 55,000 clones, around 89% of them seen only once. Antigens of these TCRs are unknown. Cells were stimulated nonspecifically with anti-CD3/anti-CD28 magnetic beads. CD4+ T cells upregulating both CD40 ligand and CD69 were sorted as responding cells. The sequenced sample was CD4+ T cells sorted from PBMCs after roughly 18-hour stimulation, obtained from a patient who received antiretroviral therapy. These receptors originate from an adult woman with HIV who was CMV-seropositive.

This clone is a singleton in its sample. The rearrangement links TRBV10-3 to TRBJ1-5; D is unclear. Germline CDR1 reads ENHRY; CDR2 reads SYGVKD. This CDR3 region has 14 residues. The V and J ends lost 3 bases and 10 bases respectively, with 16 bases between them. The CDR3 nucleotides are TGTGCCATCAGTGACGGCGCGCCCGGTGGACCCCAGCATTTT. As protein: CAISDGAPGGPQHF.

This chain joins TRBV7-3 and TRBJ2-6, with D tentatively TRBD1 or TRBD2 (5 bases each). Between the trimmed V and J ends, which lost 0 bases and 0 bases, there was a span of 12 bases. The CDR3 has 18 residues. Germline V gives CDR1 SGHTA, CDR2 FQGTGA. The CDR3 loop reads CASSLTGVRTSGANVLTF. The CDR3 DNA is TGTGCCAGCAGCTTAACGGGGGTCAGGACCTCTGGGGCCAACGTCCTGACTTTC.

The V gene is TRBV29-1, the J gene TRBJ1-1, with 7 positions matching TRBD1. This CDR3 has 13 residues. The ends lost 7 bases at V and 1 base at J; junction bases unmatched: 6. The germline gives CDR1 SQVTM, CDR2 ANQGSEA. The CDR3 is CSARQGENTEAFF. The CDR3 DNA reads TGCAGCGCCAGACAGGGAGAGAACACTGAAGCTTTCTTT.

Turning to this clone: A junction boundary mismatches the germline segment, possibly from a read error. Within the sample, other DNA sequences also encode this same CDR3. The V and J genes are TRBV11-1 and TRBJ2-7; 7 bases line up with TRBD1. CDR1 and CDR2 from the germline V gene are SGHAT and FQDESV (reference sequence). There are 13 residues in the CDR3. CDR3 coding DNA: TGCGCCAGCAGCTTCGGACAGGTCTACGAGCAGTACTTC. Protein product: CASSFGQVYEQYF. Variable domain in full (rest from reference TRBV11-1 and TRBJ2-7): EAEVAQSPRYKITEKSQAVAFWCDPISGHATLYWYRQILGQGPELLVQFQDESVVDDSQLPKDRFSAERLKGVDSTLKIQPAELGDSAMYLCASSFGQVYEQYFGPGTRLTVT.

This chain connects TRBV6-2 or TRBV6-3 to TRBJ2-7; D is unclear. Trimming removed 2 bases from V and 2 bases from J, with 10 bases in between. The length of the CDR3 is 14 residues. Germline loops: CDR1 MNHEY, CDR2 SVGEGT. CDR3 DNA sequence: TGTGCCAGCAGTTACGGCCAGCCCACCTACGAGCAGTACTTC. This codes for CASSYGQPTYEQYF.